This T cell receptor beta chain originates from a study of cytomegalovirus exposure and HLA in healthy donors. In the study overall: Out of about 190 million T cells, an earlier analysis found 117 million unique TCR beta sequences in total. Whole-study results and caveats: Later work showed greater clonal expansion in HLA-associated TCR beta chains than in equally common others. Within the data, a cluster of highly shared sequence variants was likely a sequencing artifact. Immune exposure data for these donors was limited to CMV serostatus.

Regarding this clone: As yet, its antigen is unknown.

Amplification used 60 Vbeta primers and 13 Jbeta primers. Only in-frame clones appear in the TCRdb table, and some are missing; sequencing was by immunoSEQ multiplex PCR. The table has 150,000 to 250,000 clones, around three quarters seen once. Germline CDR1 is SGDLS and CDR2 is YYNGEE. The CDR3 is made up of 14 amino acids. Trimming stripped 4 bases from V and 5 bases from J, with 16 bases between. The TCR was taken from a woman in her 30s in good health and CMV-seropositive. The specimen sequenced was PBMCs. The chain is built from TRBV9 and TRBJ2-7; D unresolved. CDR3 DNA sequence: TGTGCCAGCAGCCCCCGCGTAGTCCCTCACGAGCAGTACTTC. This sequence encodes CASSPRVVPHEQYF. Filled out from reference TRBV9 and TRBJ2-7, the complete variable domain reads DSGVTQTPKHLITATGQRVTLRCSPRSGDLSVYWYQQSLDQGLQFLIQYYNGEERAKGNILERFSAQQFPDLHSELNLSSLELGDSALYFCASSPRVVPHEQYFGPGTRLTVT.